The clone carrying this T cell receptor beta chain has only a few counts. Its antigen remains unknown. The germline gene is not matched at one end of the junction; a read error may be the cause. The data belong to a study of blood T cells in healthy people across ages. It was with a sample-barcoded 5' primer and a J-beta primer mix that a second PCR of roughly 7 to 11 cycles was run. MiXCR, run by TCRdb on the 5' RACE reads, gives a single entry per CDR3 protein. Here the sample spans hundreds of thousands of distinct CDR3 sequences, roughly three fifths being singletons. Germline lookup yields CDR1 SNHLY and CDR2 FYNNEI. The CDR3 sequence is 13 residues long. Study-level points and caveats: PBMCs left unsorted prevented a conclusive naive versus antigen-experienced comparison.

This clonotype was sampled from a man aged 40-55 years in good health. The chain joins TRBV2 to TRBJ2-2; no clear D. The sample taken for sequencing was blood. For the CDR3, the DNA is TGTGCCAGCAGACGACTGAACGCCGGGGAGCTGTTTTTT. It specifies CASRRLNAGELFF.